The clone carrying this TCR beta chain is a singleton in its sample. Its matching antigen is unknown. The data were taken from a study of CD8 T cells in Susac syndrome. Reverse transcription of roughly 0.5 to 1 ug RNA was performed with random hexamers. Across 54 Vbeta and 13 Jbeta, TCR beta CDR3 was amplified with immunoSEQ multiplex PCR. In TCRdb, the immunoSEQ multiplex PCR reads were re-called with MiXCR into one record per CDR3 protein. This sample yields about 120,000 distinct CDR3 sequences, of which roughly 94% are seen a single time; roughly 0.29% belongs to the top ten. This CDR3 has 12 amino acids. Germline V gene lookup returns CDR1 GTSNPN and CDR2 SVGIG (reference sequence). V was shortened by 0 bases and J by 5 bases, with 8 bases between the two germline ends. General study points: Clonal expansion of Susac CD8+ cells peaked in TEMRA cells, and it also peaked in active patients.

Material for sequencing was CD8+ T cells from PBMCs. This TCR was recovered from a human donor with Susac syndrome. The J gene is TRBJ2-7, the V gene TRBV30; D is possibly TRBD2 (5 bases). The CDR3 loop is CAWSVSGDEQYF. The CDR3 bases are TGTGCCTGGAGTGTGTCCGGGGACGAGCAGTACTTC.